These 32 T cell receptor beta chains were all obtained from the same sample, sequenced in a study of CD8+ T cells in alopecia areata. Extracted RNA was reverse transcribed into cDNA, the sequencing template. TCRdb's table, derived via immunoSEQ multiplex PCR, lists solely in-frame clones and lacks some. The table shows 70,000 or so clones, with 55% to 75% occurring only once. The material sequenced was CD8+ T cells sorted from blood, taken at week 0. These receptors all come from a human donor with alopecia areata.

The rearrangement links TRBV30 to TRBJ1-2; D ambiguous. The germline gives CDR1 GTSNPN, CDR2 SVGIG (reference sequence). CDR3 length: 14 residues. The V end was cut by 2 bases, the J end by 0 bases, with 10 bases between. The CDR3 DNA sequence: TGTGCCTGGAGTCTGAGTCCTTCTAACTATGGCTACACCTTC. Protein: CAWSLSPSNYGYTF.

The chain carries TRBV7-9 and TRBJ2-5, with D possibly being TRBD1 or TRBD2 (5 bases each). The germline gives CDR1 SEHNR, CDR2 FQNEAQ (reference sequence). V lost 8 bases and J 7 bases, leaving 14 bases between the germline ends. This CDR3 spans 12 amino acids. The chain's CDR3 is CASEELGTTQYF. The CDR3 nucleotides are TGTGCCAGCGAGGAGCTTGGGACGACCCAGTACTTC.

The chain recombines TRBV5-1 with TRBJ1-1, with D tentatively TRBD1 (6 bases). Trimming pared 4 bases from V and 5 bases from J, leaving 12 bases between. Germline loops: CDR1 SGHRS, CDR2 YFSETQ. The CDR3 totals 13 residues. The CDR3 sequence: CASSVLQGTEAFF. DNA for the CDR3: TGCGCCAGCAGCGTACTTCAGGGGACTGAAGCTTTCTTT.

CDR3 bases: TGTGCCAGCAGCTCATCGACCGGATCTCTCGCGACCCAGTACTTC. Its translation is CASSSSTGSLATQYF. The rearrangement uses TRBV7-9 and TRBJ2-5; no reliable D call. CDR3 size: 15 residues. V was clipped by 4 bases and J by 7 bases, with 19 bases between them. Germline-derived CDR1 and CDR2 are SEHNR and FQNEAQ (reference sequence). Supplemented by reference TRBV7-9 and TRBJ2-5, the full variable domain reads DTGVSQNPRHKITKRGQNVTFRCDPISEHNRLYWYRQTLGQGPEFLTYFQNEAQLEKSRLLSDRFSAERPKGSFSTLEIQRTEQGDSAMYLCASSSSTGSLATQYFGPGTRLLVL.

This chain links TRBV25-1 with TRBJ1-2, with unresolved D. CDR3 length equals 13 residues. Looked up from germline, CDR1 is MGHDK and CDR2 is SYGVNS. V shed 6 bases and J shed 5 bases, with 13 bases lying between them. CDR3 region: CASSDGGRYGYTF. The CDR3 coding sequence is TGTGCCAGCAGCGACGGAGGGCGTTATGGCTACACCTTC.

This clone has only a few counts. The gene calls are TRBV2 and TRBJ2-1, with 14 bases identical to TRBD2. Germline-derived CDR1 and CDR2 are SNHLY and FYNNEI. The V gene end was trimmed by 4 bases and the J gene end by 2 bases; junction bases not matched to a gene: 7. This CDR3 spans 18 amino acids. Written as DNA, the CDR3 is TGTGCCAGCAGTGTTAGGACTAGCGGGGGGTACGCCTACAATGAGCAGTTCTTC. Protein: CASSVRTSGGYAYNEQFF.

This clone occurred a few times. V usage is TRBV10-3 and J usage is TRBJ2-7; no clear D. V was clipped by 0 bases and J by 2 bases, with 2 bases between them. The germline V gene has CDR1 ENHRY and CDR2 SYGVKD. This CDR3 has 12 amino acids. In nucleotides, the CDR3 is TGTGCCATCAGTGAGTCCACCTACGAGCAGTACTTC. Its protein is CAISESTYEQYF.

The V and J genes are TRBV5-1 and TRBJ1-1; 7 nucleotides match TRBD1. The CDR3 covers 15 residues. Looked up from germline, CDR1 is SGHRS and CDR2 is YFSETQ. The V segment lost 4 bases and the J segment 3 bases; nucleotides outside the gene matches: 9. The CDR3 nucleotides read TGCGCCAGCAGCGCATCCAGGGGGGGAGACACTGAAGCTTTCTTT. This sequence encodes CASSASRGGDTEAFF.

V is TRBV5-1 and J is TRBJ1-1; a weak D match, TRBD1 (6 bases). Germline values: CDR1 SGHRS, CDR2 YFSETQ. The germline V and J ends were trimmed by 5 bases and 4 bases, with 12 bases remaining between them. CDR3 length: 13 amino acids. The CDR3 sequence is CASSSTGSTEAFF. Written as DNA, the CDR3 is TGCGCCAGCAGTTCAACAGGGTCCACTGAAGCTTTCTTT. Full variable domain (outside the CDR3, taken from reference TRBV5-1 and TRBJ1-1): KAGVTQTPRYLIKTRGQQVTLSCSPISGHRSVSWYQQTPGQGLQFLFEYFSETQRNKGNFPGRFSGRQFSNSRSEMNVSTLELGDSALYLCASSSTGSTEAFFGQGTRLTVV.

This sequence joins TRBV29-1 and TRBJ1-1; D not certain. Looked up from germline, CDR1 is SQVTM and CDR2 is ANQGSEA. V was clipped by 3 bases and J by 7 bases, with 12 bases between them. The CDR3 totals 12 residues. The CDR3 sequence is CSVESGWFEAFF. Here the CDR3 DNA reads TGCAGCGTTGAGTCCGGGTGGTTTGAAGCTTTCTTT.

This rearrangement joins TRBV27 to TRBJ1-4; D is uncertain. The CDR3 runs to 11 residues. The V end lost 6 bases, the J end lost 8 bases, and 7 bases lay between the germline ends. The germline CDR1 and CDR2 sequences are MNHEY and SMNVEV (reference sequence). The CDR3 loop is CASSLGEKLFF. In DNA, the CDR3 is TGTGCCAGCAGCCTGGGAGAAAAACTGTTTTTT.

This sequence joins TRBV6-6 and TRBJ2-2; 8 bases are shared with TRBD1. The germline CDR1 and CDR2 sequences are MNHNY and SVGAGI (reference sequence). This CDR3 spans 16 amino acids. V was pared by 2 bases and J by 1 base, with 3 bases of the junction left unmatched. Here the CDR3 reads CASSYQGQGNTGELFF. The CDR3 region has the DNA TGTGCCAGCAGTTACCAAGGACAGGGGAACACCGGGGAGCTGTTTTTT.

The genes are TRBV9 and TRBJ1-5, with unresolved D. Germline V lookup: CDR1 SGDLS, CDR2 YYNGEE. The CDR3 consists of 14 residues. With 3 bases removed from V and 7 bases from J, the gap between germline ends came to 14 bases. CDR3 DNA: TGTGCCAGCAGCGACGGAGGCGGGATCCAGCCCCAGCATTTT. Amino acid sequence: CASSDGGGIQPQHF.

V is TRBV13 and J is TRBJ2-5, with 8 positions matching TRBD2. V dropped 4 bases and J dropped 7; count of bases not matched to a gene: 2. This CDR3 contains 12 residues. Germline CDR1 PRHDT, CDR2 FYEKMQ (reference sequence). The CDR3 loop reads CASSSGRATQYF. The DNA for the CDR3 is TGTGCCAGCAGCTCCGGGAGGGCGACCCAGTACTTC.

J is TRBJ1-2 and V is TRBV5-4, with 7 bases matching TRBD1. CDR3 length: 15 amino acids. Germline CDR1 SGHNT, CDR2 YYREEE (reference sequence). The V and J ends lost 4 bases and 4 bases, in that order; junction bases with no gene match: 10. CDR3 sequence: CASSLAGTDSYGYTF. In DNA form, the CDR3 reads TGTGCCAGCAGCCTCGCCGGGACAGATAGCTATGGCTACACCTTC.

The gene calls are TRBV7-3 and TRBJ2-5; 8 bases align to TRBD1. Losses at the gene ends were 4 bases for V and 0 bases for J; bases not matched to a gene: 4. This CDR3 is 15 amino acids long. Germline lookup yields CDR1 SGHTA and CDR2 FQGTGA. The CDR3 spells CASSWGTGYQETQYF. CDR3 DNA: TGTGCCAGCAGCTGGGGGACAGGATACCAAGAGACCCAGTACTTC.

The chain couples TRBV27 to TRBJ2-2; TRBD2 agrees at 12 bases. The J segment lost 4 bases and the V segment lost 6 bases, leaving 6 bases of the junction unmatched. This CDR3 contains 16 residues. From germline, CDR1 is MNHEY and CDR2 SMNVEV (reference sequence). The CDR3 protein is CASSLLAGGPTGELFF. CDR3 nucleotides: TGTGCCAGCAGCTTACTAGCGGGGGGCCCCACCGGGGAGCTGTTTTTT.

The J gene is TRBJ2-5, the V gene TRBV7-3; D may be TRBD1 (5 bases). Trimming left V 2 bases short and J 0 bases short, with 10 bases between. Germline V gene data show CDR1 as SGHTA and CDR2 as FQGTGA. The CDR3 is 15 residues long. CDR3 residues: CASSLQGLYQETQYF. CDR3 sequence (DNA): TGTGCCAGCAGCTTACAGGGCCTGTACCAAGAGACCCAGTACTTC.

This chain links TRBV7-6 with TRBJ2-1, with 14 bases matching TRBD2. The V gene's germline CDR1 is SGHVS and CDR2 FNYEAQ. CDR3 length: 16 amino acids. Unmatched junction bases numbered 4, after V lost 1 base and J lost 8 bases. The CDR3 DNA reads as TGTGCCAGCAGCTTAGAGACTAGCGGGAGGGGGGATGAGCAGTTCTTC. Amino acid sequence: CASSLETSGRGDEQFF.

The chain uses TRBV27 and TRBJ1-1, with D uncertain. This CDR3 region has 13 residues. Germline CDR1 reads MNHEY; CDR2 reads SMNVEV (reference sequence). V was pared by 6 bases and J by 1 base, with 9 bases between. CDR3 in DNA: TGTGCCAGCAGGTCGGTCGGGAACACTGAAGCTTTCTTT. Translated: CASRSVGNTEAFF.

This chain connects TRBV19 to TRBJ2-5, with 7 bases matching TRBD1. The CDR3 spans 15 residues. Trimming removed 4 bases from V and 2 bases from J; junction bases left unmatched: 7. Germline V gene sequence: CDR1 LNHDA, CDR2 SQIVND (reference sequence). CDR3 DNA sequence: TGTGCCAGTAGTAACAGACAGGGAGCTCAAGAGACCCAGTACTTC. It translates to CASSNRQGAQETQYF.

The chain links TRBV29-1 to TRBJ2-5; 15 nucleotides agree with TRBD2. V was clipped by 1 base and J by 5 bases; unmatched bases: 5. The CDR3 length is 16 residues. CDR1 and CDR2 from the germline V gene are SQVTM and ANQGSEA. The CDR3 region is CSVEGTSGGAWETQYF. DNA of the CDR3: TGCAGCGTTGAAGGGACTAGCGGGGGGGCCTGGGAGACCCAGTACTTC.

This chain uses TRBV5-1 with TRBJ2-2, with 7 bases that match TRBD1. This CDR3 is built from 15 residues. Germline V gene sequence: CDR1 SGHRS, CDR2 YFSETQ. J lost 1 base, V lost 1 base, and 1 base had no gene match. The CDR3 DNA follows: TGCGCCAGCAGCTTGCGACAGGGGAACACCGGGGAGCTGTTTTTT. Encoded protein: CASSLRQGNTGELFF.

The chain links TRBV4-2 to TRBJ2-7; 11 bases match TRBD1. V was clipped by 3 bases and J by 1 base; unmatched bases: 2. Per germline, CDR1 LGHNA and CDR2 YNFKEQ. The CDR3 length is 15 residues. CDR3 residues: CASSQGTGGSYEQYF. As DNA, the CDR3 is TGTGCCAGCAGCCAGGGGACAGGGGGGTCCTACGAGCAGTACTTC.

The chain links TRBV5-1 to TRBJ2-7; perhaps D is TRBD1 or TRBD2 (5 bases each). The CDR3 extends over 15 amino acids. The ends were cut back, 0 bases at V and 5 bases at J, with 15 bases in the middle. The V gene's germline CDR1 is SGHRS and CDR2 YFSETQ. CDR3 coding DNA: TGCGCCAGCAGCTTGGTGGTGGCAGGGACGGACGAGCAGTACTTC. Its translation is CASSLVVAGTDEQYF.

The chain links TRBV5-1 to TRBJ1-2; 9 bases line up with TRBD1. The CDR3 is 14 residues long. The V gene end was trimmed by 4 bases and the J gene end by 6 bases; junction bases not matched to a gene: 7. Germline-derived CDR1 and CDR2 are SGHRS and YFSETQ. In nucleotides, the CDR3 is TGCGCCAGCAGCACGGGACAGGGCTTTGATGGCTACACCTTC. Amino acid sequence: CASSTGQGFDGYTF.

The chain's CDR3 is CSVVWRGRGDTQYF. In DNA, the CDR3 is TGCAGCGTTGTTTGGCGGGGGCGAGGAGATACGCAGTATTTT. This sequence joins TRBV29-1 and TRBJ2-3; D might be TRBD2 (7 bases). The CDR3 has 14 amino acids. The germline V gene encodes CDR1 SQVTM and CDR2 ANQGSEA. The V end was cut by 4 bases, the J end by 5 bases, with 16 bases between.

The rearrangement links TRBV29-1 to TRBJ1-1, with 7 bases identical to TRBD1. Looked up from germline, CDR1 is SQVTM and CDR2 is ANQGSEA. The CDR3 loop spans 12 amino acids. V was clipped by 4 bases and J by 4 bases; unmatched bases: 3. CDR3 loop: CSVGDRFTEAFF. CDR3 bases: TGCAGCGTTGGGGACAGATTCACTGAAGCTTTCTTT.

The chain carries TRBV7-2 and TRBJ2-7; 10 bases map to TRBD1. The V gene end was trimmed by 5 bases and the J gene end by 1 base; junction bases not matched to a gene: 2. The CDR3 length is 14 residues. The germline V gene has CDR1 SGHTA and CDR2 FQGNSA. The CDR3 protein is CASSPDRGSYEQYF. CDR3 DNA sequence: TGTGCCAGCAGCCCGGACAGGGGGTCCTACGAGCAGTACTTC.

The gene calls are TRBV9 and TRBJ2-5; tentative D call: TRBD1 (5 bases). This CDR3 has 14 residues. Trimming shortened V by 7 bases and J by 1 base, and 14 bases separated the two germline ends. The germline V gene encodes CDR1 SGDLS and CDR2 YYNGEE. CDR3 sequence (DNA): TGTGCCAGCTCGCAGGGTGGTGCCCAAGAGACCCAGTACTTC. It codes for CASSQGGAQETQYF.

The CDR3: CASSNGLAGGVSYNEQFF. The CDR3 DNA reads TGCGCCAGCAGCAACGGACTAGCGGGAGGGGTCTCCTACAATGAGCAGTTCTTC. V is TRBV5-1 and J is TRBJ2-1; 15 nucleotides align to TRBD2. Germline values: CDR1 SGHRS, CDR2 YFSETQ. The CDR3 has 18 residues. Trimming took 4 bases from V and 0 from J; bases not matched to a gene: 5. Combining the CDR3 with reference TRBV5-1 and TRBJ2-1 gives the whole variable domain KAGVTQTPRYLIKTRGQQVTLSCSPISGHRSVSWYQQTPGQGLQFLFEYFSETQRNKGNFPGRFSGRQFSNSRSEMNVSTLELGDSALYLCASSNGLAGGVSYNEQFFGPGTRLTVL.

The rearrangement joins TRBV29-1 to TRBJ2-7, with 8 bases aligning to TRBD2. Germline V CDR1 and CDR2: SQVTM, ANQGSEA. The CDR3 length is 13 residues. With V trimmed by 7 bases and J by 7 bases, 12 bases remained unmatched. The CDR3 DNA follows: TGCAGCGCCTCAGCGGGGGACTACCAGGAGCAGTACTTC. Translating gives CSASAGDYQEQYF.